Listed below are T cell receptor beta chains from one sample, sequenced in a study of cytomegalovirus exposure and HLA in healthy donors. Profiling relied on immunoSEQ multiplex PCR, and the TCRdb table lists in-frame clones only, not all of them. Altogether fewer than 250,000 clones are present, over 70% being singletons, with the ten largest covering over 12%. Sequences were obtained from PBMCs. These TCRs come from a woman aged 25 to 39 in good health and CMV-seropositive. Each CDR3 is given with its conserved first and last residue.

TRBJ2-5,TRBV5-1,CASSTPTGWQETQYF
TRBJ2-5,TRBV9,CASSTASGQETQYF
TRBJ2-3,TRBV7-8,CASSWDRTVRDTQYF
TRBJ1-1,TRBV7-9,CASRKTGLNTEAFF
TRBJ1-3,TRBV5-4,CASSPGQTGNTIYF
TRBJ2-2,TRBV9,CASSSGTSTGELFF
TRBJ1-1,TRBV6-5,CASSNYPQSTEAFF
TRBJ1-2,TRBV6-1,CASSARDSQISSGYTF
TRBJ2-2,TRBV5-1,CASSSGTPTGELFF
TRBJ1-1,TRBV6-5,CASSPGGSRLVEAFF
TRBJ2-7,TRBV28,CASSPSTGSYEQYF
TRBJ2-3,TRBV7-9,CATTTEADTQYF
TRBJ2-5,TRBV25-1,CASSERGAGQETQYF
TRBJ1-2,TRBV27,CASSFRRVNYGYTF
TRBJ1-2,TRBV2,CASSRGNYGYTF
TRBJ1-1,TRBV27,CASSLSTNTEAFF
TRBJ1-1,TRBV27,CASSGFLGAFF
TRBJ2-1,TRBV11-2,CASSLDFRETYNEQFF
TRBJ2-2,TRBV5-4,CASSPPSGSTGELFF
TRBJ2-5,TRBV5-1,CASSYDGGWETQYF
TRBJ2-5,TRBV6-1,CASSRGAGYVSSQYF
TRBJ2-1,TRBV7-2,CASSSRGSYNEQFF
TRBJ1-1,TRBV29-1,CSADRDTEAFF
TRBJ2-5,TRBV25-1,CASSEQTNQETQYF
TRBJ1-2,TRBV6-4,CASSEGTGGGYTF
TRBJ2-6,TRBV27,CASSRGLGGANVLTF
TRBJ1-3,TRBV10-1,CASSETPTAASSGNTIYF
TRBJ2-7,TRBV6-5,CASSYSGGQEYF
TRBJ2-1,TRBV27,CASSLLDFDEQFF
TRBJ1-4,TRBV10-3,CAISVETGEKLFF
TRBJ1-1,TRBV20-1,CSAPRNTEAFF
TRBJ2-7,TRBV7-6,CASSLGTDMTQQYF
TRBJ1-1,TRBV30,CAWSSQVNTEAFF
TRBJ1-2,TRBV27,CASRPSVSYGYTF
TRBJ2-5,TRBV5-1,CASSLVQAGETQYF
TRBJ2-7,TRBV2,CASRKDSYEQYF
TRBJ1-2,TRBV30,CAWRGRLNSNTF
TRBJ1-2,TRBV30,CAWYWTEQGDYGYTF
TRBJ2-1,TRBV2,CASNRLADTDEQFF
TRBJ2-1,TRBV27,CASSLQGALDEQFF
TRBJ2-1,TRBV7-8,CASSIIAGAVNEQFF
TRBJ2-3,TRBV30,CAWSVDSLRTGSSTDTQYF
TRBJ1-2,TRBV9,CASSGTGGGTLYGYTF
TRBJ2-1,TRBV30,CAWSVRLAGVNEQFF
TRBJ2-1,TRBV29-1,CSVEIRRDKGAEQFF
TRBJ1-5,TRBV4-2,CASSPLEGGNQPQHF
TRBJ2-7,TRBV4-1,CASSQGSLSYEQYF
TRBJ1-5,TRBV19,CASSGEGAQPQHF
TRBJ2-1,TRBV6-1,CASSDWLAGIEQFF
TRBJ1-1,TRBV29-1,CSVGLRGNTEAFF
TRBJ2-7,TRBV6-1,CASSDRGNQDPYEQYF
TRBJ1-3,TRBV6-5,CASSSRISGNTIYF
TRBJ2-1,TRBV9,CASSARGGSYNEQFF